The clone carrying this TCR beta chain was found a few times. Antigen unknown. The data are from a study of T cell clones after liver transplantation. Study-wide results and caveats: A larger donor-reactive than third-party decline suggested partial antigen-specific deletion.

TCRdb keeps only in-frame clones here, not all; method: immunoSEQ multiplex PCR. Here the sample spans some 2,200 clones, around 24% being singletons. The CDR3 sequence is 14 residues long. Between the trimmed V and J ends, which lost 4 bases and 14 bases, there was a span of 19 bases. Germline CDR1 is SGHRS and CDR2 is YFSETQ. Proliferating CFSE-low MLR cells were sequenced to define alloreactive TCRbeta sequences. The sequence came from a human patient who received a liver transplant. Some T cells may be the graft donor's. The chain uses TRBV5-1 and TRBJ1-6, with a tentative D call TRBD1 (6 bases). Sample: CD8+ T cells from cultured PBMCs. DNA of the CDR3: TGCGCCAGCAGCCTCGGGACAAACCACTTCGCCCTCCACTTT. As protein: CASSLGTNHFALHF. Supplemented by reference TRBV5-1 and TRBJ1-6, the full variable domain reads KAGVTQTPRYLIKTRGQQVTLSCSPISGHRSVSWYQQTPGQGLQFLFEYFSETQRNKGNFPGRFSGRQFSNSRSEMNVSTLELGDSALYLCASSLGTNHFALHFGNGTRLTVT.